This note documents a single T cell receptor (beta chain) sequence. Its target antigen remains unknown. The record has no base qualities; no much larger clone is one base away. TCRbeta CDR3 regions were amplified from genomic DNA using the immunoSEQ Assay, a bias-controlled multiplex PCR. As for the authors' bioinformatics: The number of nucleated cells in each sample was estimated by amplification of reference gene primers within the assay. To quantify the absolute abundance of each unique TCRbeta CDR3 rearrangement, sequence reads were collapsed and filtered. For each sample, productive Simpson clonality was calculated by taking the square root of Simpson's diversity index across productive rearrangements. TCRdb mirrors the immuneACCESS table, restricted to in-frame sequences. Some clones are absent from its copies; in checked studies, under half trace to an unresolved V gene, and the reason for the others is unknown. V and J calls and clone size are as listed in that table; D and trimming were resolved from the DNA. This sample holds over 85,000 clones; about 85% were observed only once. The ten largest clones represent roughly 4% of the sample.

The sample is drawn from a study of blood T cell repertoires in COVID-19 (dated by TCRdb to 2018 to 2020). Background on the whole study: Samples from collaborators originated in the United States, Italy and Spain and spanned both the acute and convalescent phases of COVID-19. The material from the prospective study consisted of cDNA or gDNA derived from T cells, B-cell-depleted T cells, or PBMCs. The dataset comprised deeply sampled blood TCRbeta repertoires from subjects exposed to, actively infected with, or recovered from COVID-19. The repertoires were released in a freely available public database meant as a resource for research on the immune response to SARS-CoV-2. Samples were obtained from the ongoing ImmuneRACE study (first 160 participants) and from 1,254 subjects provided by 6 global collaborators. The sample metadata nearly always contained a de-identified subject ID, COVID-19 status, age in years and sex. Where HLA class I and class II types were available, the types were taken from metadata supplied by the sample provider, not from assay-based typing.

V was cut back by 2 bases and J by 0 bases, leaving a gap of 20 bases between them. The germline V gene gives CDR1 as MGHRA and CDR2 as YSYEKL. The CDR3 numbers 20 residues from cysteine through phenylalanine. CDR3 DNA is the only sequence kept; it has 60 bases, read in frame from the first base. Overall study outcomes, separate from this receptor: The amount of clinical and demographic metadata varied by source and participant and was provided uncurated.

Collaborating institutions collected whole blood in K2EDTA tubes following their own protocols. For TCRbeta analysis, collaborators shipped samples as frozen whole blood, isolated PBMCs, or DNA extracted from either of those sample types. The sample consisted of peripheral blood. This chain joins TRBV4-1 to TRBJ2-6, with a tentative D gene TRBD1 over 5 matching bases. This TCR was sampled from a man in his sixties with acute or convalescent COVID-19. The DNA sequence is given as TGCGCCAGCAGCCAAACACAGGATCCTAAAGCGAGCTCTGGGGCCAACGTCCTGACTTTC. Its product reads: CASSQTQDPKASSGANVLTF.